Below are 32 T cell receptor beta chains sequenced from a single sample in a study of post-analysis software for immune sequencing data. Study observations and caveats: The study found TRBV5-6, TRBV5-1 and TRBV20-1 among roughly 5 TRBV segments more frequent in patients than controls.

Every TCR beta cDNA library bore unique molecular identifiers. TCRdb redid the calling of the PCR reads with MiXCR, one entry per CDR3 protein. Of about 560,000 distinct CDR3 sequences detected, roughly 46% appear once; the ten largest clones hold 1.7%. Their antigen targets remain unknown. Sequencing input: blood. The receptors here all came from a girl aged 5-17 years with multiple sclerosis.

V is TRBV5-1 and J is TRBJ2-7; D not certain. The germline V and J ends were trimmed by 0 bases and 3 bases, with 13 bases remaining between them. The germline CDR1 and CDR2 sequences are SGHRS and YFSETQ. The CDR3 totals 15 residues. The CDR3 bases are TGCGCCAGCAGCTTGGAAGCAGGACCCCGCTACGAGCAGTACTTC. It yields the protein CASSLEAGPRYEQYF.

With respect to this clonotype: The conserved closing phenylalanine or tryptophan is absent in this CDR3, likely reflecting a read error. The chain couples TRBV5-1 to TRBJ1-2; D perhaps matches TRBD1 (5 bases). The CDR3 totals 14 residues. V was clipped by 1 base and J by 4 bases, with 11 bases between them. The germline V gene encodes CDR1 SGHRS and CDR2 YFSETQ. This CDR3 reads CASSLRGLPYGYTV. As DNA, the CDR3 is TGCGCCAGCAGCTTGCGGGGGTTACCCTATGGCTACACCGTC.

The chain links TRBV6-5 to TRBJ2-6; D ambiguous. Trimming took 6 bases from V and 0 from J, leaving 9 bases between them. The CDR3 has 15 amino acids. CDR1 and CDR2 (germline): MNHEY, SVGAGI. CDR3 in amino acids: CASSPMSSGANVLTF. In nucleotides, the CDR3 is TGTGCCAGCAGCCCCATGAGCTCTGGGGCCAACGTCCTGACTTTC.

This clonotype was counted a few times. J is TRBJ1-2 and V is TRBV5-1; TRBD1 matches at 9 bases. The CDR3 is 14 amino acids. The germline gives CDR1 SGHRS, CDR2 YFSETQ. Trimming cost V 4 bases and J 5 bases; bases outside gene matches: 6. The CDR3 here is CASSTGQGGYGYTF. The CDR3 DNA reads TGCGCCAGCAGCACGGGACAGGGTGGGTATGGCTACACCTTC.

This clonotype was counted a few times. This chain links TRBV20-1 with TRBJ2-7; D perhaps matches TRBD2 (6 bases). V lost 6 bases, J lost 4 bases, and 22 bases lay in between. Germline lookup yields CDR1 DFQATT and CDR2 SNEGSKA (reference sequence). The CDR3 runs to 15 residues. CDR3 coding DNA: TGCAGTGCCCAGGGACTTGCTTCGAACCCTTACGAGCAGTACTTC. This encodes CSAQGLASNPYEQYF.

This clonotype appeared a few times. This chain joins TRBV5-5 and TRBJ1-2, with 9 bases identical to TRBD1. In germline, CDR1 is SGHKS, CDR2 YYEKEE (reference sequence). With V trimmed by 0 bases and J by 7 bases, 19 bases remained unmatched. This CDR3 region has 19 residues. In nucleotides, the CDR3 is TGTGCCAGCAGCTTGGGGGGCGTGGACAGGGGAGGCGAGAGGTCTGGCTACACCTTC. Protein: CASSLGGVDRGGERSGYTF.

A remark on this clonotype: One end of the junction varies from germline; a read error may be responsible. The CDR3 DNA sequence: TGTGCCAGCAACTTAGCAGTCAGGGGAAGCCACGAGACCCAGTACTTC. Its protein product is CASNLAVRGSHETQYF. The chain joins TRBV7-9 to TRBJ2-7; TRBD1 is a possible D gene (6 bases). The J call may be in error: the DNA end matches TRBJ2-5 better. CDR3 length: 16 residues. In germline, CDR1 is SEHNR, CDR2 FQNEAQ (reference sequence).

This clonotype was counted between two and nine times. The genes are TRBV20-1 and TRBJ1-2, with TRBD1 matching over 7 bases. V trimming: 3 bases; J trimming: 4 bases; junction bases outside the gene matches: 17. Germline CDR1 DFQATT, CDR2 SNEGSKA (reference sequence). The CDR3 consists of 17 residues. The CDR3 nucleotides are TGCAGTGCTAGCTATGGGGGACAGTGGCCTCATTCCTATGGCTACACCTTC. Translated: CSASYGGQWPHSYGYTF.

This clonotype was detected only a few times. The chain carries TRBV5-1 and TRBJ2-7; 9 bases are shared with TRBD1. Germline CDR1 and CDR2: SGHRS and YFSETQ. The CDR3 is 16 residues long. V lost 4 bases, J lost 3 bases, and 11 bases stayed unmatched. CDR3 nucleotides: TGCGCCAGCAGCGTAATATCCGGGACAGGGTTCTACGAGCAGTACTTC. Its protein product is CASSVISGTGFYEQYF.

The gene calls are TRBV6-5 and TRBJ2-1; either TRBD1 or TRBD2 may fit D (5 bases each). The DNA end is more similar to TRBJ2-7, so the J call may be wrong. This CDR3 has 15 amino acids. Germline values: CDR1 MNHEY, CDR2 SVGAGI. CDR3 protein: CASRIGTTNYNEQYF. CDR3 in DNA: TGTGCCAGCAGGATCGGGACCACTAACTACAATGAGCAGTACTTC.

This chain connects TRBV5-6 to TRBJ1-1, with D unresolved. CDR1 is SGHDT, CDR2 YYEEEE, per germline. The CDR3 totals 14 residues. The V end was cut by 4 bases, the J end by 3 bases, with 13 bases between. The CDR3, as DNA: TGTGCCAGCAGCGGCGATATAGGTTACACTGAAGCTTTCTTT. Translating gives CASSGDIGYTEAFF.

This clonotype has a handful of counts. V is TRBV10-3 and J is TRBJ2-7; a weak D match, TRBD1 (5 bases). Between the trimmed V and J ends, which lost 3 bases and 5 bases, there was a span of 14 bases. The CDR3 has 14 residues. In germline, CDR1 is ENHRY, CDR2 SYGVKD. The CDR3: CAISDWQGRNEQYF. The DNA of the CDR3 is TGTGCCATCAGTGATTGGCAGGGAAGAAACGAGCAGTACTTC.

This sequence joins TRBV7-6 and TRBJ2-3; no clear D gene. V dropped 4 bases and J dropped 0 bases, with 14 bases sitting between them. Per germline, CDR1 SGHVS and CDR2 FNYEAQ. This CDR3 comprises 16 residues. The CDR3: CASSWAQARSTDTQYF. The CDR3 DNA is TGTGCCAGCAGCTGGGCTCAGGCGCGGAGCACAGATACGCAGTATTTT.

V usage is TRBV5-5 and J usage is TRBJ1-5, with D possibly TRBD1 on 5 matching bases. Germline-derived CDR1 and CDR2 are SGHKS and YYEKEE (reference sequence). The CDR3 is 15 residues long. Trimming cost V 3 bases and J 9 bases, with 19 bases left between them. The CDR3 here is CASSWNTGGGRPQHF. DNA for the CDR3: TGTGCCAGCAGCTGGAACACCGGTGGGGGTCGGCCCCAGCATTTT. Based on the CDR3 plus reference TRBV5-5 and TRBJ1-5, the full variable domain is DAGVTQSPTHLIKTRGQQVTLRCSPISGHKSVSWYQQVLGQGPQFIFQYYEKEERGRGNFPDRFSARQFPNYSSELNVNALLLGDSALYLCASSWNTGGGRPQHFGDGTRLSIL.

This clonotype is a singleton in its sample. The rearrangement uses TRBV20-1 and TRBJ2-3; 7 bases are a match to TRBD2. Looked up from germline, CDR1 is DFQATT and CDR2 is SNEGSKA (reference sequence). The J segment lost 0 bases and the V segment lost 5 bases, leaving 5 bases of the junction unmatched. The CDR3 contains 14 residues. CDR3 DNA: TGCAGTGCTCTGGCGGGAGAGAGCACAGATACGCAGTATTTT. Translating it yields CSALAGESTDTQYF.

This clonotype appeared a few times. The chain carries TRBV29-1 and TRBJ2-7; D remains unclear. Trimming stripped 4 bases from V and 4 bases from J, with 11 bases between. CDR1 SQVTM and CDR2 ANQGSEA come from the germline V gene. This CDR3 has 12 residues. The CDR3 DNA reads as TGCAGCGTTGCGGTAGGGTGGTACGAGCAGTACTTC. The encoded protein is CSVAVGWYEQYF.

This chain links TRBV3-1 with TRBJ1-2; D possibly corresponds to TRBD1 (5 bases). Germline CDR1 and CDR2: LGHDT and YNNKEL (reference sequence). The ends were cut back, 3 bases at V and 7 bases at J, with 15 bases in the middle. The CDR3 spans 14 residues. The CDR3 coding sequence is TGTGCCAGCAGCCATCCCTCACGGGGGACTGGCTACACCTTC. Translation gives CASSHPSRGTGYTF.

The sample holds a few counts of this clonotype. The V call is TRBV20-1, the J call TRBJ2-7; TRBD1 might be the D (7 bases). This CDR3 spans 14 amino acids. V dropped 4 bases and J dropped 7 bases, with 20 bases sitting between them. Per the germline V gene, CDR1 is DFQATT and CDR2 is SNEGSKA (reference sequence). This chain's CDR3 is CSATGRGERGEQYF. The CDR3 DNA reads TGCAGTGCTACGGGCAGGGGGGAGCGTGGGGAGCAGTACTTC.

V usage is TRBV20-1 and J usage is TRBJ2-7; no clear D gene. There are 13 residues in the CDR3. Germline V gene data show CDR1 as DFQATT and CDR2 as SNEGSKA (reference sequence). Trimming stripped 0 bases from V and 3 bases from J, with 9 bases between. This chain's CDR3 is CSARDTAGYEQYF. CDR3 DNA sequence: TGCAGTGCTAGAGATACAGCAGGCTACGAGCAGTACTTC.

This clonotype came up a few times. The rearrangement links TRBV7-2 to TRBJ2-1, with a possible D match to TRBD2 (5 bases). The length of the CDR3 is 15 residues. Germline CDR1 and CDR2: SGHTA and FQGNSA. V lost 1 base and J 5 bases, leaving 12 bases between the germline ends. The DNA of the CDR3 is TGTGCCAGCAGCTTAGGAATAGCGTCAAACAATGAGCAGTTCTTC. Its protein product is CASSLGIASNNEQFF.

The rearrangement links TRBV5-6 to TRBJ1-5; no definite D call. Between the trimmed V and J ends, which lost 2 bases and 4 bases, there was a span of 13 bases. The germline CDR1 and CDR2 sequences are SGHDT and YYEEEE. The CDR3 loop spans 15 amino acids. The CDR3 DNA is TGTGCCAGCAGCTTCGGGTCTGGCCTGAATCAGCCCCAGCATTTT. Protein sequence: CASSFGSGLNQPQHF.

This chain links TRBV3-1 with TRBJ2-5; tentative D call: TRBD2 (7 bases). The CDR3 loop spans 12 amino acids. The germline CDR1 and CDR2 sequences are LGHDT and YNNKEL (reference sequence). Trimming took off 4 bases at V and 13 bases at J, with 16 bases between the two ends. CDR3 sequence: CASSLQQGGLYF. The CDR3 bases are TGTGCCAGCAGCCTCCAACAGGGAGGGCTGTACTTC.

The rearrangement joins TRBV7-8 to TRBJ1-1, with unresolved D. CDR3 length: 15 residues. Trimming cost V 2 bases and J 3 bases, with 13 bases left between them. Looked up from germline, CDR1 is SGHVS and CDR2 is FQNEAQ. The CDR3 loop reads CASSLIDGGYTEAFF. In nucleotides, the CDR3 is TGTGCCAGCAGCTTAATAGATGGAGGGTACACTGAAGCTTTCTTT.

CDR3: CASNRGTTRELFF. For the CDR3, the DNA is TGTGCCAGCAACCGGGGAACGACGCGGGAACTGTTTTTT. The J gene is TRBJ1-4, the V gene TRBV9, with D unresolved. Trimming removed 6 bases at V and 12 bases at J, with 18 bases between. The CDR3 runs 13 residues. Germline V lookup: CDR1 SGDLS, CDR2 YYNGEE.

This clonotype came up a few times. The CDR3 DNA sequence: TGTGCCAGCAGCACTGAGGGACGACAGGCAATGAACACTGAAGCTTTCTTT. Protein product: CASSTEGRQAMNTEAFF. The chain is built from TRBV7-9 and TRBJ1-1; possible D gene TRBD1, 6 bases. CDR3 size: 17 residues. V was clipped by 5 bases and J by 0 bases, with 19 bases between them. Germline V gene data show CDR1 as SEHNR and CDR2 as FQNEAQ (reference sequence). Supplemented by reference TRBV7-9 and TRBJ1-1, the full variable domain reads DTGVSQNPRHKITKRGQNVTFRCDPISEHNRLYWYRQTLGQGPEFLTYFQNEAQLEKSRLLSDRFSAERPKGSFSTLEIQRTEQGDSAMYLCASSTEGRQAMNTEAFFGQGTRLTVV.

The chain links TRBV6-5 to TRBJ2-1, with 7 bases fitting TRBD2. The length of the CDR3 is 15 residues. Germline V gives CDR1 MNHEY, CDR2 SVGAGI. The ends lost 6 bases at V and 5 bases at J; junction bases unmatched: 10. The CDR3 nucleotides read TGTGCCAGCAGGGTCCTACCTGGGGGGGACAATGAGCAGTTCTTC. Amino acids: CASRVLPGGDNEQFF.

The V gene is TRBV10-3, the J gene TRBJ2-1, with 7 bases identical to TRBD2. Germline CDR1 and CDR2: ENHRY and SYGVKD. Losses at the gene ends were 7 bases for V and 4 bases for J; bases not matched to a gene: 7. This CDR3 is built from 14 residues. CDR3 sequence: CAITSLAEYNEQFF. The DNA of the CDR3 is TGTGCCATCACCAGCCTAGCGGAGTACAATGAGCAGTTCTTC.

The chain has TRBV20-1 and TRBJ2-1; 8 bases are shared with TRBD2. Germline V CDR1 and CDR2: DFQATT, SNEGSKA (reference sequence). CDR3 length: 17 amino acids. V lost 6 bases, J lost 4 bases, and 17 bases stayed unmatched. CDR3 nucleotides: TGCAGTGCAAAGACGTATGCCGGCGGGGGGAGGTACAATGAGCAGTTCTTC. It yields the protein CSAKTYAGGGRYNEQFF.

The J gene is TRBJ1-2, the V gene TRBV4-1; D is possibly TRBD1 (6 bases). V was trimmed by 6 bases and J by 8 bases, leaving 22 bases between them. CDR3 length: 15 residues. The V gene's germline CDR1 is MGHRA and CDR2 YSYEKL. CDR3 sequence reads: CASSELFRGAEGYTF. DNA of the CDR3: TGCGCCAGCAGTGAGTTGTTTCGGGGGGCTGAAGGCTACACCTTC.

This clonotype was seen a few times. The J gene is TRBJ1-2, the V gene TRBV6-1; D uncertain. V dropped 7 bases and J dropped 5 bases, with 20 bases sitting between them. Germline CDR1 MNHNS, CDR2 SASEGT. The CDR3 is made up of 15 amino acids. CDR3 amino acids: CASTQPTTPIYGYTF. Written as DNA, the CDR3 is TGTGCCAGCACCCAACCGACTACACCGATATATGGCTACACCTTC.

The rearrangement joins TRBV27 to TRBJ1-4, with a possible D match to TRBD1 (6 bases). Germline-derived CDR1 and CDR2 are MNHEY and SMNVEV (reference sequence). The CDR3 covers 17 residues. V was clipped by 1 base and J by 0 bases, with 12 bases between them. As DNA, the CDR3 is TGTGCCAGCAGTTTATTCGGACAGCCCGCAACTAATGAAAAACTGTTTTTT. Translation: CASSLFGQPATNEKLFF.

This chain uses TRBV5-1 with TRBJ2-1; D is ambiguous. The CDR3 contains 14 residues. The V and J ends lost 0 bases and 9 bases respectively, with 13 bases between them. The germline V gene encodes CDR1 SGHRS and CDR2 YFSETQ. CDR3 DNA: TGCGCCAGCAGCTTGGACGGCAGCTACGGTGAGCAGTTCTTC. Its protein is CASSLDGSYGEQFF.